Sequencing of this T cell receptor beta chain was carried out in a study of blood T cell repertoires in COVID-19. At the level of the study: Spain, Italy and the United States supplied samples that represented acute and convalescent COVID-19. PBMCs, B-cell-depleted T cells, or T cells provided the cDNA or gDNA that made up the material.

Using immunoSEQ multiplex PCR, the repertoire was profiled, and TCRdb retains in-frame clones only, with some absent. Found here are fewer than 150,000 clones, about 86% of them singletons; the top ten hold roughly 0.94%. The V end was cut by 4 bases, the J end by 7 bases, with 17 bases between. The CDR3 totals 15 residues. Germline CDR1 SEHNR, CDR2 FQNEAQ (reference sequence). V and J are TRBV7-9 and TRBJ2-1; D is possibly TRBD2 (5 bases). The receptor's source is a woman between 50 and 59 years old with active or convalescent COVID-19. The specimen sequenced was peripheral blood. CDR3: CASSSAPGNPNEQFF. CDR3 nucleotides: TGTGCCAGCAGCTCCGCCCCGGGAAACCCAAATGAGCAGTTCTTC.